These 14 T cell receptor beta chains were sequenced from one sample in a study of CD8 T cells in ankylosing spondylitis. Study-wide results and limits: What seemed typical of ankylosing spondylitis blood was a TCR beta motif built from several highly homologous variants.

No cognate antigen is known for these TCRs. MiXCR, applied by TCRdb to the 5' RACE reads, yields one record per CDR3 protein. The sample lists hundreds of thousands of distinct CDR3 sequences, 10% to 15% occurring once. The sequencing sample was made of blood, either unsorted or a sorted T cell fraction (not recorded which). The receptors originated from a male donor with ankylosing spondylitis.

This clonotype was detected only a few times. The V call is TRBV6-2 or TRBV6-3, the J call TRBJ2-1; D gene uncertain. Trimming pared 6 bases from V and 2 bases from J, leaving 14 bases between. Germline V gene data show CDR1 as MNHEY and CDR2 as SVGEGT. This CDR3 contains 15 residues. The CDR3, as DNA: TGTGCCAGCAGGAAGGGTCCCCAAGCCTACAATGAGCAGTTCTTC. Translation gives CASRKGPQAYNEQFF.

This chain connects TRBV5-1 to TRBJ1-1, with D perhaps TRBD1 (5 bases). Germline CDR1 reads SGHRS; CDR2 reads YFSETQ. This CDR3 spans 15 amino acids. The ends were cut back, 2 bases at V and 8 bases at J, with 19 bases in the middle. CDR3 sequence: CASSLTHQGDREAFF. The CDR3 DNA reads as TGCGCCAGCAGCTTAACGCATCAGGGTGATCGGGAAGCTTTCTTT.

This clonotype was detected only a few times. The chain recombines TRBV9 with TRBJ1-1, with a possible D match to TRBD1 (5 bases). V lost 0 bases to trimming and J lost 10 bases, with 13 bases between them. This CDR3 contains 13 residues. Germline CDR1 SGDLS, CDR2 YYNGEE. In nucleotides, the CDR3 is TGTGCCAGCAGCGTAGGCCTGGTGGGGGTAGCTTTCTTT. Its protein is CASSVGLVGVAFF.

In this sample, this clonotype turned up a few times. DNA of the CDR3: TGCAGCGTTTCTGTTAGTGGATATAATTCACCCCTCCACTTT. Translated: CSVSVSGYNSPLHF. The V and J genes are TRBV29-1 and TRBJ1-6; D not resolved. The CDR3 is made up of 14 amino acids. Trimming pared 5 bases from V and 4 bases from J, leaving 12 bases between. From germline, CDR1 is SQVTM and CDR2 ANQGSEA.

A few counts support this clonotype. The chain combines TRBV11-2 with TRBJ2-7; 8 bases match TRBD1. The germline V gene has CDR1 SGHAT and CDR2 FQNNGV. This CDR3 has 19 residues. With 3 bases clipped from V and 7 bases from J, the junction kept 23 bases outside the gene matches. This chain's CDR3 is CASSFQSGTGNQHLGEQYF. The CDR3 DNA follows: TGTGCCAGCAGCTTCCAGTCCGGGACAGGAAACCAACACCTAGGGGAGCAGTACTTC.

The sample holds a few counts of this clonotype. The V call is TRBV4-3, the J call TRBJ2-1; 8 bases map to TRBD2. The V segment lost 1 base and the J segment 3 bases; nucleotides outside the gene matches: 5. The CDR3 length is 16 residues. CDR1 LGHNA and CDR2 YSLEER come from the germline V gene. The CDR3 sequence is CASSQVAGSFYNEQFF. In nucleotides, the CDR3 is TGCGCCAGCAGCCAAGTAGCGGGATCTTTCTACAATGAGCAGTTCTTC.

The rearrangement joins TRBV29-1 to TRBJ1-2, with D possibly TRBD1 on 6 matching bases. This CDR3 has 13 amino acids. Trimming removed 3 bases from V and 4 bases from J, with 12 bases in between. CDR1 and CDR2 from the germline V gene are SQVTM and ANQGSEA. CDR3 DNA sequence: TGCAGCGTTGAGCCGGGGGCGTCCTATGGCTACACCTTC. This translates into CSVEPGASYGYTF.

This clonotype was observed a few times. The rearrangement links TRBV15 to TRBJ2-3, with 10 bases that match TRBD2. Per germline, CDR1 LNHNV and CDR2 YYDKDF (reference sequence). The junction had 2 bases not matched to a gene; V was cut back by 0 bases and J by 2 bases. The CDR3 loop spans 16 amino acids. This CDR3 is CATSRELAGSTDTQYF. CDR3 coding DNA: TGTGCCACCAGCAGAGAACTAGCGGGGTCCACAGATACGCAGTATTTT.

This clonotype was detected only a few times. The chain has TRBV2 and TRBJ2-2, with D maybe TRBD1 (6 bases). This CDR3 region has 17 residues. Germline V gives CDR1 SNHLY, CDR2 FYNNEI. V dropped 5 bases and J dropped 4 bases, with 20 bases sitting between them. In nucleotides, the CDR3 is TGTGCCAGCAGTCGCAGGGGTGGGGGCTGGGTCACCGGGGAGCTGTTTTTT. Translation gives CASSRRGGGWVTGELFF.

J is TRBJ2-1 and V is TRBV29-1; a weak D match, TRBD1 (6 bases). The CDR3 sequence is 16 residues long. V was trimmed by 4 bases and J by 7 bases, leaving 23 bases between them. CDR1 and CDR2 (germline): SQVTM, ANQGSEA. CDR3 protein: CSVVRQGTLLRNEQFF. CDR3 coding DNA: TGCAGCGTTGTAAGGCAGGGGACCCTCCTTAGAAATGAGCAGTTCTTC.

The rearrangement joins TRBV5-1 to TRBJ1-3; the match to TRBD1 covers 7 bases. Per the germline V gene, CDR1 is SGHRS and CDR2 is YFSETQ. There are 14 residues in the CDR3. The trim removed 2 bases at V and 8 bases at J, leaving 7 bases unmatched. The CDR3 region has the DNA TGCGCCAGCAGCTTAACAGGGGAATTGGACACCATATATTTT. Its protein product is CASSLTGELDTIYF.

This chain connects TRBV20-1 to TRBJ2-2; D perhaps matches TRBD1 (6 bases). The CDR3 consists of 13 residues. Trimming cost V 5 bases and J 2 bases, with 9 bases left between them. Germline V gene data show CDR1 as DFQATT and CDR2 as SNEGSKA (reference sequence). The CDR3: CSAEGQNTGELFF. The CDR3 DNA follows: TGCAGTGCTGAGGGACAAAACACCGGGGAGCTGTTTTTT.

This clonotype was counted at least ten times. The gene calls are TRBV20-1 and TRBJ2-2; D gene unclear. Trimming left V 3 bases short and J 2 bases short, with 7 bases between. The length of the CDR3 is 13 residues. The germline gives CDR1 DFQATT, CDR2 SNEGSKA (reference sequence). The CDR3 sequence: CSASKANTGELFF. The CDR3 DNA follows: TGCAGTGCTAGTAAGGCTAACACCGGGGAGCTGTTTTTT.

The chain couples TRBV20-1 to TRBJ2-7; the D gene could be TRBD1 or TRBD2 (5 bases each). V was clipped by 3 bases and J by 2 bases, with 14 bases between them. The germline gives CDR1 DFQATT, CDR2 SNEGSKA (reference sequence). The CDR3 is 14 residues long. Written as DNA, the CDR3 is TGCAGTGCTAGGTATCTGGGGACCCCCTACGAGCAGTACTTC. This translates into CSARYLGTPYEQYF.